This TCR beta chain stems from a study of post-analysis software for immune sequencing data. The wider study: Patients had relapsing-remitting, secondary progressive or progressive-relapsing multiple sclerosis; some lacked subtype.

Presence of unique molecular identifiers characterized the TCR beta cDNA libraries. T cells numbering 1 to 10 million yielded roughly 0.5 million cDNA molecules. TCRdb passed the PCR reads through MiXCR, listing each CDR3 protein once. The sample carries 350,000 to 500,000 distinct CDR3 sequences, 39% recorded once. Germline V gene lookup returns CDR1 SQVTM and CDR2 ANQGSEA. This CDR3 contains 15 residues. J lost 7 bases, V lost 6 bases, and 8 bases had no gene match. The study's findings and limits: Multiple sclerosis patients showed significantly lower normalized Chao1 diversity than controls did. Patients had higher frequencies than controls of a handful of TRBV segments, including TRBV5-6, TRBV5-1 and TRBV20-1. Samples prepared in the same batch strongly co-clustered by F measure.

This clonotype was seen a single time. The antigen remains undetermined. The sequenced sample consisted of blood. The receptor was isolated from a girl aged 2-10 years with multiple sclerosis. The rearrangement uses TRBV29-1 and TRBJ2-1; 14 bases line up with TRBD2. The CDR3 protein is CSVAHGTSGRNEQFF. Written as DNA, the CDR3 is TGCAGCGTAGCTCACGGGACTAGCGGGAGAAATGAGCAGTTCTTC.